The source of this TCR beta chain is a study of blood T cell repertoires in COVID-19. In the study overall: PBMCs, B-cell-depleted T cells, or T cells were the source of the cDNA or gDNA that made up the material.

In the study's own analysis: Amplification of reference gene primers provided the estimated nucleated cell counts. The method was immunoSEQ multiplex PCR; TCRdb's version includes in-frame clones alone and lacks a portion of them. The D gene and trimming were derived from the DNA, and the V and J assignments and clone size from that table. In the table there are roughly 260,000 clones, more than 80% of which are singletons. CDR3 length equals 15 residues. Per the germline V gene, CDR1 is SNHLY and CDR2 is FYNNEI. The V and J ends lost 8 bases and 9 bases, in that order; junction bases with no gene match: 11.

The sequencing input was peripheral blood. The sequence was collected from a woman in her thirties or forties with acute or convalescent COVID-19. The V and J genes are TRBV2 and TRBJ2-3; 13 positions agree with TRBD2. Here the CDR3 DNA reads TGTGCCAGCGCGCCACCGACTAGCGGGGGGAGAACGCAGTATTTT. Amino acid sequence: CASAPPTSGGRTQYF. The full variable domain, completed using reference TRBV2 and TRBJ2-3, is EPEVTQTPSHQVTQMGQEVILRCVPISNHLYFYWYRQILGQKVEFLVSFYNNEISEKSEIFDDQFSVERPDGSNFTLKIRSTKLEDSAMYFCASAPPTSGGRTQYFGPGTRLTVL.